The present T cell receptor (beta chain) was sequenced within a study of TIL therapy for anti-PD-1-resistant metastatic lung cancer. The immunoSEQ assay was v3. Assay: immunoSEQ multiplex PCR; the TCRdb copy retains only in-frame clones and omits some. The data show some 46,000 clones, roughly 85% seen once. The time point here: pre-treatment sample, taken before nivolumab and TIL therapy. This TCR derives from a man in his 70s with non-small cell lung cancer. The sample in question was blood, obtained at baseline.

This CDR3 reads CASSSSGTGKETQYF. In DNA form, the CDR3 reads TGTGCCAGCAGTTCCAGCGGGACAGGGAAAGAGACCCAGTACTTC. The V call is TRBV6-5, the J call TRBJ2-5, with TRBD1 matching over 9 bases. From germline, CDR1 is MNHEY and CDR2 SVGAGI. The CDR3 contains 15 residues. V gave up 4 bases and J gave up 3 bases; unmatched junction bases: 6.